The 8 T cell receptor beta chains presented below share a single source sample, sequenced in a study of T and B cells in COVID-19 patients. Each TRB amplification used about 250-550 ng of genomic DNA from blood. TRB rearrangements were amplified by multiplex PCR with BIOMED2 TRB-A/B primers. Each CDR3 protein is one row after TCRdb ran MiXCR on the multiplex PCR reads. The sample shows over 10,000 distinct CDR3 sequences, 25% of them seen only once. Material: blood. The receptor source for this set is a human donor who had recovered from COVID-19.

This clonotype has only a few counts. The chain joins TRBV7-6 to TRBJ2-1, with 7 bases identical to TRBD1. The CDR3 runs 12 residues. The germline gives CDR1 SGHVS, CDR2 FNYEAQ. With 5 bases clipped from V and 8 bases from J, the junction kept 3 bases outside the gene matches. Here the CDR3 reads CASSGTADEQFF. In DNA form, the CDR3 reads TGTGCCAGCAGCGGGACAGCCGATGAGCAGTTCTTC.

This clonotype has ten or more counts. V is TRBV13 and J is TRBJ1-2, with D hard to call. The germline gives CDR1 PRHDT, CDR2 FYEKMQ (reference sequence). Trimming removed 6 bases from V and 4 bases from J, with 15 bases in between. The CDR3 has 14 amino acids. This CDR3 is CASSVGSTSYGYTF. CDR3 DNA: TGTGCCAGCAGTGTTGGGTCTACGAGCTATGGCTACACCTTC.

The chain carries TRBV5-1 and TRBJ2-7; 9 bases match TRBD1. CDR1 SGHRS and CDR2 YFSETQ come from the germline V gene. The V and J ends lost 5 bases and 6 bases, in that order; junction bases with no gene match: 6. The CDR3 is 13 amino acids. CDR3: CASSAGQGTEQYF. CDR3 coding DNA: TGCGCCAGCAGTGCCGGACAGGGGACCGAGCAGTACTTC. The full variable domain, completed using reference TRBV5-1 and TRBJ2-7, is KAGVTQTPRYLIKTRGQQVTLSCSPISGHRSVSWYQQTPGQGLQFLFEYFSETQRNKGNFPGRFSGRQFSNSRSEMNVSTLELGDSALYLCASSAGQGTEQYFGPGTRLTVT.

This clonotype rates as medium-sized. The V gene is TRBV5-4, the J gene TRBJ2-1; 11 positions match TRBD2. The CDR3 extends over 16 amino acids. V shed 4 bases, J shed 5 bases, and the junction held 8 bases outside the gene matches. Per the germline V gene, CDR1 is SGHNT and CDR2 is YYREEE (reference sequence). As DNA, the CDR3 is TGTGCCAGCAGCCCGCCGACTAGCGGGGCAAACAATGAGCAGTTCTTC. Translation gives CASSPPTSGANNEQFF.

This clonotype was observed at least ten times. J is TRBJ1-1 and V is TRBV5-1, with D possibly matching TRBD1 (6 bases). CDR3 size: 15 residues. V was cut by 4 bases and J by 1 base, with 14 bases left in between. CDR1 is SGHRS, CDR2 YFSETQ, per germline. CDR3 sequence reads: CASSARGEGNTEAFF. For the CDR3, the DNA is TGCGCCAGCAGCGCGAGGGGGGAGGGGAACACTGAAGCTTTCTTT. Filled out from reference TRBV5-1 and TRBJ1-1, the complete variable domain reads KAGVTQTPRYLIKTRGQQVTLSCSPISGHRSVSWYQQTPGQGLQFLFEYFSETQRNKGNFPGRFSGRQFSNSRSEMNVSTLELGDSALYLCASSARGEGNTEAFFGQGTRLTVV.

The gene calls are TRBV6-5 and TRBJ1-5, with D uncertain. The CDR3 runs to 13 residues. In germline, CDR1 is MNHEY, CDR2 SVGAGI. V lost 2 bases and J 4 bases, leaving 6 bases between the germline ends. CDR3 nucleotides: TGTGCCAGCAGTTACAACTGGAATCAGCCCCAGCATTTT. It specifies CASSYNWNQPQHF.

Within the sample, this clonotype is medium-sized. V is TRBV30 and J is TRBJ2-3; 7 bases are shared with TRBD2. Unmatched junction bases numbered 8, after V lost 4 bases and J lost 4 bases. From germline, CDR1 is GTSNPN and CDR2 SVGIG (reference sequence). The CDR3 loop spans 14 amino acids. This CDR3 is CAWTRGDYADTQYF. CDR3 in DNA: TGTGCCTGGACCCGAGGGGACTATGCAGATACGCAGTATTTT.

This clonotype was counted a few times. The V gene is TRBV27, the J gene TRBJ1-5; possibly TRBD1 for D (6 bases). V gave up 0 bases and J gave up 6 bases, with 9 bases separating them. There are 14 residues in the CDR3. Germline V lookup: CDR1 MNHEY, CDR2 SMNVEV (reference sequence). The CDR3 sequence is CASSLSKGGQPQHF. Here the CDR3 DNA reads TGTGCCAGCAGTTTATCGAAAGGGGGTCAGCCCCAGCATTTT.